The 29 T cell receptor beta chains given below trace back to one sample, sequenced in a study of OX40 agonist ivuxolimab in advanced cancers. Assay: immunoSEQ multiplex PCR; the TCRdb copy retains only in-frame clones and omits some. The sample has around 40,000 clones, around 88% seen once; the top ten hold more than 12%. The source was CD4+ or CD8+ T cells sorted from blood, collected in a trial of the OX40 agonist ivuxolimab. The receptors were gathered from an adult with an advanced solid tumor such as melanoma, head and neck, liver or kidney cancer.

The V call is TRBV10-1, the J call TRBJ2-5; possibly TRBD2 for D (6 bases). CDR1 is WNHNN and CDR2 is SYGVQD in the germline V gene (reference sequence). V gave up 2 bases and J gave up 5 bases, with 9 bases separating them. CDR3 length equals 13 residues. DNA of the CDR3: TGCGCCAGCAGTGAGGTTGCGGGGGAGACCCAGTACTTC. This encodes CASSEVAGETQYF.

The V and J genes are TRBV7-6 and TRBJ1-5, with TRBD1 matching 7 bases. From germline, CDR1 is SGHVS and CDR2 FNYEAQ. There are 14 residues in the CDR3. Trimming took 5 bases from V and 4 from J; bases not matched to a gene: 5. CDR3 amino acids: CASSEGTVNQPQHF. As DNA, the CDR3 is TGTGCCAGCAGCGAAGGGACAGTTAATCAGCCCCAGCATTTT.

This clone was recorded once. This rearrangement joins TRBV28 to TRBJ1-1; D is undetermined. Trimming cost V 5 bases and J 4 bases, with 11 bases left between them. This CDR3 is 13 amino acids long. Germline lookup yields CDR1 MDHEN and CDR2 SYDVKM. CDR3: CASSPPDPTEAFF. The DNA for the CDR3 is TGTGCCAGCAGTCCGCCAGATCCCACTGAAGCTTTCTTT.

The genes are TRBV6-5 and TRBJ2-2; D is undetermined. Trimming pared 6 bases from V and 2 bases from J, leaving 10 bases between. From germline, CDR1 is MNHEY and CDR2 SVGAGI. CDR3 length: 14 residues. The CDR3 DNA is TGTGCCAGCAGCGAGCGAATAAACACCGGGGAGCTGTTTTTT. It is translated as CASSERINTGELFF.

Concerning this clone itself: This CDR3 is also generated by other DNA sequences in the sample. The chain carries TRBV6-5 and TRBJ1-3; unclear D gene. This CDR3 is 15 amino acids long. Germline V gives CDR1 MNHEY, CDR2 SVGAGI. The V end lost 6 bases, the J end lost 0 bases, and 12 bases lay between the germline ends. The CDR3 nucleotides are TGTGCCAGCAGCTTAGGAATTCGCTCTGGAAACACCATATATTTT. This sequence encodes CASSLGIRSGNTIYF.

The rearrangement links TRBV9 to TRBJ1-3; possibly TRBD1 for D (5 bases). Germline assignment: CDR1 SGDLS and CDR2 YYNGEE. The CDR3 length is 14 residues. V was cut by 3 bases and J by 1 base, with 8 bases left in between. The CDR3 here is CASSASGSGNTIYF. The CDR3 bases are TGTGCCAGCAGCGCGTCAGGGTCTGGAAACACCATATATTTT.

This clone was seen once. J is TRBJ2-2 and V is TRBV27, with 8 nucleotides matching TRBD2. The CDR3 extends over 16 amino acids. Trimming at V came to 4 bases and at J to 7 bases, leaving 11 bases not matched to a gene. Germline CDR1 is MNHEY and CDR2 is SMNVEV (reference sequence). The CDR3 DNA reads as TGTGCCAGCAGTTCCTGGGGCGCGGGAGGAGGCGGGGAGCTGTTTTTT. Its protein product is CASSSWGAGGGGELFF.

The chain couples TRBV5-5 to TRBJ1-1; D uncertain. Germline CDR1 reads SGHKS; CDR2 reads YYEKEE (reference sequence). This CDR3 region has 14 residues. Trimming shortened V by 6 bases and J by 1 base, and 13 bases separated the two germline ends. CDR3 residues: CASTPLVGNTEAFF. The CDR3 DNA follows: TGTGCCAGCACCCCTTTGGTAGGGAACACTGAAGCTTTCTTT.

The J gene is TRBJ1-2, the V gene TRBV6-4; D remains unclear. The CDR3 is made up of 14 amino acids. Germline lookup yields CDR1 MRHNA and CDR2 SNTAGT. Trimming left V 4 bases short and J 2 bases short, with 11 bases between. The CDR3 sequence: CASSVEPENYGYTF. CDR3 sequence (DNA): TGTGCCAGCAGTGTGGAGCCCGAGAACTATGGCTACACCTTC.

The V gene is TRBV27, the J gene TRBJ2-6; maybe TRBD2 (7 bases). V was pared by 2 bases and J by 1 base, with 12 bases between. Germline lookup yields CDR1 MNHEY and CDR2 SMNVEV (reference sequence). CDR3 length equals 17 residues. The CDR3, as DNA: TGTGCCAGCAGTTTAGGGGGGGGCGCGTCTGGGGCCAACGTCCTGACTTTC. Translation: CASSLGGGASGANVLTF.

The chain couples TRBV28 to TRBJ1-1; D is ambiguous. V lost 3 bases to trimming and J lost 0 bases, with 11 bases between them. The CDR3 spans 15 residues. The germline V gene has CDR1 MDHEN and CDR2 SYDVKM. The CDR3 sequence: CASSFSLRMNTEAFF. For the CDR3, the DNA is TGTGCCAGCAGTTTTAGTTTACGGATGAACACTGAAGCTTTCTTT.

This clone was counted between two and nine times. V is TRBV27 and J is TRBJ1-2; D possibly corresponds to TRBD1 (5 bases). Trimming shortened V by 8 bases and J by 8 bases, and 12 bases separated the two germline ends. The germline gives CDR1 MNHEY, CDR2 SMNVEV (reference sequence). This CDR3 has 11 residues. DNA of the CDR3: TGTGCCAGCGCAGGGAAAGGGGGCTACACCTTC. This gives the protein CASAGKGGYTF.

DNA for the CDR3: TGTGCCAGCAGCGGAGACCGGGACAGGGACCCTGAGACCCAGTACTTC. As protein: CASSGDRDRDPETQYF. This chain links TRBV2 with TRBJ2-5; 9 bases fit TRBD1. The V and J ends lost 6 bases and 5 bases, in that order; junction bases with no gene match: 13. CDR1 and CDR2 (germline): SNHLY, FYNNEI. This CDR3 region has 16 residues.

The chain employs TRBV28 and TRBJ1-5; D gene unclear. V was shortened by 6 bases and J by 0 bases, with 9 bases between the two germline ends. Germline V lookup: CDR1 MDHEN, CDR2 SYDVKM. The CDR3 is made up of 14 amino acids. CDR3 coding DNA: TGTGCCAGCAGGGAGTTATATAGCAATCAGCCCCAGCATTTT. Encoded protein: CASRELYSNQPQHF.

CDR3 bases: TGTGCCAGCAGCCCCTCGGTACGACTACCCGATGGCTACACCTTC. Translation: CASSPSVRLPDGYTF. The rearrangement links TRBV7-9 to TRBJ1-2, with unresolved D. V was shortened by 5 bases and J by 6 bases, with 19 bases between the two germline ends. The germline gives CDR1 SEHNR, CDR2 FQNEAQ (reference sequence). CDR3 length: 15 amino acids.

The CDR3 spells CASSLTPLAGGQETQYF. The DNA of the CDR3 is TGTGCCAGCAGCTTAACCCCCCTAGCGGGGGGCCAAGAGACCCAGTACTTC. V and J are TRBV7-6 and TRBJ2-5, with TRBD2 identical over 11 bases. V was pared by 2 bases and J by 1 base, with 6 bases of the junction left unmatched. The germline CDR1 and CDR2 sequences are SGHVS and FNYEAQ. The CDR3 is made up of 17 amino acids.

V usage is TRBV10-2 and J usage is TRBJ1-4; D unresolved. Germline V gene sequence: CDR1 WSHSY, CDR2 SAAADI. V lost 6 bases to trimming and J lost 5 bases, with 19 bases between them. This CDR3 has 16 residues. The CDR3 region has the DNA TGCGCCAGCAGCTCCCAGGAAGGTGGTGAGAATGAAAAACTGTTTTTT. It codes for CASSSQEGGENEKLFF.

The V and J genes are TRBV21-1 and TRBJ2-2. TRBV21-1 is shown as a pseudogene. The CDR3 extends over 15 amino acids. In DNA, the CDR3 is TGTGCCAGTGGGGATTGGACCGGAAACACCGGGGAGCTGTTTTTT. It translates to CASGDWTGNTGELFF.

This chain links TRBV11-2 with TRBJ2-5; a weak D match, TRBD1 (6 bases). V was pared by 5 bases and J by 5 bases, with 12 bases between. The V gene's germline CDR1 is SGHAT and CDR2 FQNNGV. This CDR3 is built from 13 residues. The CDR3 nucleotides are TGTGCCAGCAGCCTCAGGGGCGGGGAGACCCAGTACTTC. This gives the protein CASSLRGGETQYF.

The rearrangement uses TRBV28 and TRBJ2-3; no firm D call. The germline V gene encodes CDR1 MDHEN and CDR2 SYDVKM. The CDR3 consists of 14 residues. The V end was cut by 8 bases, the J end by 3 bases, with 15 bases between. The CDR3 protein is CASHPGLVTDTQYF. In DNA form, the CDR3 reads TGTGCCAGCCACCCGGGCCTCGTAACAGATACGCAGTATTTT.

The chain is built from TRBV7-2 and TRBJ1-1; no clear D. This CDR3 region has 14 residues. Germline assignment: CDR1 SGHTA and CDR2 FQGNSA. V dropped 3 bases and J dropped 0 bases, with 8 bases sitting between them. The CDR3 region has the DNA TGTGCCAGCAGCTTGGCAAGGATGAACACTGAAGCTTTCTTT. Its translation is CASSLARMNTEAFF.

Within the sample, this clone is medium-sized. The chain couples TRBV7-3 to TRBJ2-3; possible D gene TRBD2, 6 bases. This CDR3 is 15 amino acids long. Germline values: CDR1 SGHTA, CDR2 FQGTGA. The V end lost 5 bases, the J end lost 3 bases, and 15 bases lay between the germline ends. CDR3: CASSAVTGETDTQYF. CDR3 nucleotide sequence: TGTGCCAGCAGCGCTGTCACGGGAGAGACAGATACGCAGTATTTT. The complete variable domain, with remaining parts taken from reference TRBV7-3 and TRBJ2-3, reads GAGVSQTPSNKVTEKGKYVELRCDPISGHTALYWYRQSLGQGPEFLIYFQGTGAADDSGLPNDRFFAVRPEGSVSTLKIQRTERGDSAVYLCASSAVTGETDTQYFGPGTRLTVL.

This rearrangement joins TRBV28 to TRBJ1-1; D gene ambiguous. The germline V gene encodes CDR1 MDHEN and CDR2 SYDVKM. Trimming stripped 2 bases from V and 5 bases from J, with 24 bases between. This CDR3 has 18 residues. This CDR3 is CASSLRTQAEYLPTEAFF. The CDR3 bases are TGTGCCAGCAGTTTACGTACCCAGGCAGAATATTTACCTACTGAAGCTTTCTTT.

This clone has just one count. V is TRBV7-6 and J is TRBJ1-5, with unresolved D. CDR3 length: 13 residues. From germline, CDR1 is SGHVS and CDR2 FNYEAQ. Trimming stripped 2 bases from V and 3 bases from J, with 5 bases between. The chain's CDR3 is CASSLNPNQPQHF. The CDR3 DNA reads TGTGCCAGCAGCTTAAACCCCAATCAGCCCCAGCATTTT.

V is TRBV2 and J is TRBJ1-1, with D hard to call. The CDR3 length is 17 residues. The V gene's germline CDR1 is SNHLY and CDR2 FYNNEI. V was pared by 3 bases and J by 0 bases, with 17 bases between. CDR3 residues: CASSDRAAYRLNTEAFF. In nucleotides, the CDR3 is TGTGCCAGCAGTGATCGGGCAGCATACAGATTGAACACTGAAGCTTTCTTT.

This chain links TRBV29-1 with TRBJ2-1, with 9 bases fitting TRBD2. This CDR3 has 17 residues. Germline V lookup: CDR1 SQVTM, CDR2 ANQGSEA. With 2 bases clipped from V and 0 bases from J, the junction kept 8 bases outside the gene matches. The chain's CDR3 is CSVEWASGASSYNEQFF. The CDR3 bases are TGCAGCGTTGAATGGGCTAGCGGGGCCAGCTCCTACAATGAGCAGTTCTTC.

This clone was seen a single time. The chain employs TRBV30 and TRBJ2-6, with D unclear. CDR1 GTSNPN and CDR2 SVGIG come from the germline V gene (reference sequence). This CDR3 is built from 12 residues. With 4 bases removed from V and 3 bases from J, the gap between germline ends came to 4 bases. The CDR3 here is CAWTNGANVLTF. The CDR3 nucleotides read TGTGCCTGGACGAATGGGGCCAACGTCCTGACTTTC. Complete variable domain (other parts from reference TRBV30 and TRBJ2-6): SQTIHQWPATLVQPVGSPLSLECTVEGTSNPNLYWYRQAAGRGLQLLFYSVGIGQISSEVPQNLSASRPQDRQFILSSKKLLLSDSGFYLCAWTNGANVLTFGAGSRLTVL.

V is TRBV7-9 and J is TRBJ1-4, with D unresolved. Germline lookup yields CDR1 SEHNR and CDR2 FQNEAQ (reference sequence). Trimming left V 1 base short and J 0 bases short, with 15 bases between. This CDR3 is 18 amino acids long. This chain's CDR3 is CASSLGEVGGSTNEKLFF. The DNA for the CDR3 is TGTGCCAGCAGCTTAGGGGAGGTTGGCGGGTCAACTAATGAAAAACTGTTTTTT.

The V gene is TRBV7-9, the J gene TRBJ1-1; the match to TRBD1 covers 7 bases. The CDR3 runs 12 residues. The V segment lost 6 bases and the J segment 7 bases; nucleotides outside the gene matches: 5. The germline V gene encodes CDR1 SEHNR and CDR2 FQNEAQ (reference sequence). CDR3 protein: CASRKDRDEAFF. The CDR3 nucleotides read TGTGCCAGCAGAAAAGACAGGGATGAAGCTTTCTTT.